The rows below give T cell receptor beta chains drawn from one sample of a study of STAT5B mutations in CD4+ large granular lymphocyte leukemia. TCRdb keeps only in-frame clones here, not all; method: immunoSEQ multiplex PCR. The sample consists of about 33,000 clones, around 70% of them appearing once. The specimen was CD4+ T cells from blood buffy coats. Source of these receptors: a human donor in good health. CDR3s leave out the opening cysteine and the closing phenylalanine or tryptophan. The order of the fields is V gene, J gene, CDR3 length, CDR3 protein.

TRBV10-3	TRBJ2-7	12	AITSDTTSYEQY
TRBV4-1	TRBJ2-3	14	ASSRFRGDLPDTQY
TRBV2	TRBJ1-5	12	ASSADSRNQPQH
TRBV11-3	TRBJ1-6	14	ASSPGTGGYNSPLH
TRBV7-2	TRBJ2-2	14	ASSPRGWTNTGELF
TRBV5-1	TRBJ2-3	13	ASSPQRIETDTQY
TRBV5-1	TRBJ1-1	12	ASSSVDRHTEAF
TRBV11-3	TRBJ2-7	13	ASSLGGLAEYEQY
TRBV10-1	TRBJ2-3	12	ASGVSISTDTQY
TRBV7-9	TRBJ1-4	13	ASSRTGAQGEKLF
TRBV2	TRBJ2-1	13	ASSEAAGARGEQF
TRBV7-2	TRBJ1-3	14	ASSLGGGRYGNTIY
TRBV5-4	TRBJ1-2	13	ASSPQKGQNYGYT
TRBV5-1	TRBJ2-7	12	ASRLGLGGEEQY
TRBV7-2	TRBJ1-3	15	ASSLMGAGDSGNTIY
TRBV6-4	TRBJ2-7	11	ASSDTLKWEQY
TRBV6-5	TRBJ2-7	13	ASSPTGDDVYEQY
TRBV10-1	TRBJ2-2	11	ASREANTGELF
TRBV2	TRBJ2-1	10	ASSGFYNEQF
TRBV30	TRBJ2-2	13	ACPGTELNTGELF
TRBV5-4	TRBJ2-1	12	ASSSWQGRVEQF
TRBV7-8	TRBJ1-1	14	ASSSQGFSLNTEAF
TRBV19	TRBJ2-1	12	ASSIQSSYNEQF
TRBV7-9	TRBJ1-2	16	ASSSRRQGARANYGYT
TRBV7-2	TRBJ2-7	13	ASSLIGITSYEQY
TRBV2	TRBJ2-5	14	ASGGGTAVTGETQY
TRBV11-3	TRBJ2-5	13	ASTLSALEGETQY
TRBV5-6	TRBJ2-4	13	ASSRQGVAKNIQY
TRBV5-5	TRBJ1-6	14	ASSLRQAQGVWPLH
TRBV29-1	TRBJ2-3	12	SVESSGLTDTQY
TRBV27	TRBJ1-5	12	ASTLAGYVQPQH
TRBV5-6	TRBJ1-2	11	ASSAGDRGGYT
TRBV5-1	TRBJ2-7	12	ASSPYRQPYEQY
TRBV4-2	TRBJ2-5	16	ASSPGPLAGRPQETQY
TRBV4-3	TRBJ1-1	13	ASSRRTGVNTEAF
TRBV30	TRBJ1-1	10	AWSSGTTEAF
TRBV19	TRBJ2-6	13	ASSIGHSGANVLT
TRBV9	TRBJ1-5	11	ASSVDGDQPQH
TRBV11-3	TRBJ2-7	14	ASSPIGQGASYEQY
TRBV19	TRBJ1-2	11	ASSDTGNYGYT
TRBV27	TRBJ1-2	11	ASSRQPNYGYT
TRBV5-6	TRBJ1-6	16	AGSTTAWDRLYNSPLH
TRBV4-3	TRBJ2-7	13	ASSLRGGIGYEQY
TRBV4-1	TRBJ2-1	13	ASTTVLGSYNEQF
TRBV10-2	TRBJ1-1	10	ASSGVIFEAF
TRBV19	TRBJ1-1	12	ASSLGGGDLRAF
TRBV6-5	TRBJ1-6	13	ASSYELGIYSPLH
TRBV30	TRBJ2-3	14	AWGSGLSGGTDTQY
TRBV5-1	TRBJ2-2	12	ASSQGLAGGELF
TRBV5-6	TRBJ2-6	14	ASSVQLVSGANVLT
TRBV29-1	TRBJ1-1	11	SVNRGMDTEAF
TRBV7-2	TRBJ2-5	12	ASSLVFGQETQY
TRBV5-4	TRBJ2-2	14	ASSRDRGRFTGELF
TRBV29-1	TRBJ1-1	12	SGLDRGGGREAF
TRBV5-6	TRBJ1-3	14	ASSLRPVPSGNTIY
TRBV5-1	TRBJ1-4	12	ASSQPGGGEKLF
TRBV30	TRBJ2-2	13	AWSAPALYTGELF
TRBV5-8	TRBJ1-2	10	ASSFGSVGYT